Listed below are T cell receptor beta chains from one sample, sequenced in a study of cytomegalovirus exposure and HLA in healthy donors. The method was immunoSEQ multiplex PCR; TCRdb's version includes in-frame clones alone and lacks a portion of them. Here the sample spans around 200,000 clones, 80% to 90% being singletons. Sequenced sample: PBMCs. These receptors were collected from a woman between 18 and 29 years old in good health and CMV-seronegative. The CDR3 runs from the conserved cysteine through the conserved F or W. A D gene is named only where the DNA matches it firmly. For some rows the clone size is stated as once, few or many, or as a class when expanded; others skip it.

DNA: TGTGCCAGTAGTATAGGGCCTAGCGGGGCCAATGAGCAGTTCTTC
CDR3: CASSIGPSGANEQFF
length: 15
J: TRBJ2-1
D: TRBD2
V: TRBV19
size: -

DNA: TGTGCCAGCAGCTTGGGTTCCTATCCCGGGTACTTC
CDR3: CASSLGSYPGYF
length: 12
J: TRBJ2-4
D: -
V: TRBV5-6
size: -

DNA: TGTGCCAGTAGTAGTCTAGGGAGGGGGAACAGGGACAATGAGCAGTTCTTC
CDR3: CASSSLGRGNRDNEQFF
length: 17
J: TRBJ2-1
D: -
V: TRBV19
size: -

DNA: TGTGCCATCAGTGAGTCTGTGAGTCGGTCGGGAGGAGATGTCGGTGAGCAGTTCTTC
CDR3: CAISESVSRSGGDVGEQFF
length: 19
J: TRBJ2-1
D: TRBD2
V: TRBV10-3
size: -

DNA: TGTGCCAGCAGTTATAGGAGGTATTCCAGCACCTACGAGCAGTACTTC
CDR3: CASSYRRYSSTYEQYF
length: 16
J: TRBJ2-7
D: -
V: TRBV6-5
size: -

DNA: TGTGCCAGCAGCGTAGACTCTTTTGTGAACACCGGGGAGCTGTTTTTT
CDR3: CASSVDSFVNTGELFF
length: 16
J: TRBJ2-2
D: -
V: TRBV9
size: -

DNA: TGTGCCAGCTCACCACCGCTCCAGCGTAATGAAAAACTGTTTTTT
CDR3: CASSPPLQRNEKLFF
length: 15
J: TRBJ1-4
D: -
V: TRBV18
size: -

DNA: TGTGCCAGCACATGGACTAGCGGGCGGCCAGATACGCAGTATTTT
CDR3: CASTWTSGRPDTQYF
length: 15
J: TRBJ2-3
D: TRBD2
V: TRBV4-2
size: -

DNA: TGTGCCAGCAGCCAAGACGGGGAAAAACTGTTTTTT
CDR3: CASSQDGEKLFF
length: 12
J: TRBJ1-4
D: -
V: TRBV7-9
size: -

DNA: TGTGCCATCAGTGATGAAGGGGGCAATCAGCCCCAGCATTTT
CDR3: CAISDEGGNQPQHF
length: 14
J: TRBJ1-5
D: -
V: TRBV10-3
size: -

DNA: TGTGCCAGCATCGCGTCTCCCCGAAACACTGAAGCTTTCTTT
CDR3: CASIASPRNTEAFF
length: 14
J: TRBJ1-1
D: -
V: TRBV6-5
size: -

DNA: TGTGCCAGCAGTTCCCAAAGTAGGAACACTGAAGCTTTCTTT
CDR3: CASSSQSRNTEAFF
length: 14
J: TRBJ1-1
D: -
V: TRBV27
size: once

DNA: TGTGCCAGCAGCGAAGGGACAGGGGGTGGCTACACCTTC
CDR3: CASSEGTGGGYTF
length: 13
J: TRBJ1-2
D: TRBD1
V: TRBV7-2
size: -

DNA: TGTGCCAGCTCATCCCTAGCGGGAGAGTTAGTCCCCTACGAGCAGTACTTC
CDR3: CASSSLAGELVPYEQYF
length: 17
J: TRBJ2-7
D: TRBD2
V: TRBV18
size: -

DNA: TGTGCCAGTAGTCGGGACAGGGGATATGGCTACACCTTC
CDR3: CASSRDRGYGYTF
length: 13
J: TRBJ1-2
D: TRBD1
V: TRBV19
size: once

DNA: TGCGCCAGCAGTTTGACAGAGACATCAGACAGGGTCATTATGAACACTGAAGCTTTCTTT
CDR3: CASSLTETSDRVIMNTEAFF
length: 20
J: TRBJ1-1
D: TRBD1
V: TRBV5-1
size: -

DNA: TGTGCCAGCAGCTTCCGGGAGTTAAACACTGAAGCTTTCTTT
CDR3: CASSFRELNTEAFF
length: 14
J: TRBJ1-1
D: -
V: TRBV11-1
size: -

DNA: TGCGCCAGCAGCCAAGTAGGGGGAGCGACAGATACGCAGTATTTT
CDR3: CASSQVGGATDTQYF
length: 15
J: TRBJ2-3
D: -
V: TRBV4-1
size: -

DNA: TGTGCCAGCAGTCCCCCAGACAGGGATTATGGCTACACCTTC
CDR3: CASSPPDRDYGYTF
length: 14
J: TRBJ1-2
D: TRBD1
V: TRBV27
size: -

DNA: TGTGCCAGCTCACCACCGCGTATCCGTTTGAACACTGAAGCTTTCTTT
CDR3: CASSPPRIRLNTEAFF
length: 16
J: TRBJ1-1
D: -
V: TRBV18
size: -

DNA: TGTGCCAGCAGCCCACCAACCCAGGACTGGAGCTCCTACGAGCAGTACTTC
CDR3: CASSPPTQDWSSYEQYF
length: 17
J: TRBJ2-7
D: -
V: TRBV11-2
size: -

DNA: TGTGCCAGCAGTCCCCCCCTCCTACTAGGTCGGCAAGAGACCCAGTACTTC
CDR3: CASSPPLLLGRQETQYF
length: 17
J: TRBJ2-5
D: -
V: TRBV28
size: once

DNA: TGTGCCAGCAGCTTGGGGGGAACAGGGATTGGTGGCTACACCTTC
CDR3: CASSLGGTGIGGYTF
length: 15
J: TRBJ1-2
D: -
V: TRBV5-6
size: -

DNA: TGTGCCAGCAGCTTAATTGTGGGACAGGGGGTATTGTACTTC
CDR3: CASSLIVGQGVLYF
length: 14
J: TRBJ2-7
D: TRBD1
V: TRBV7-6
size: -

DNA: TGTGCCAGCAGCTTATCCGGGACAGCGATTTACGAGCAGTACTTC
CDR3: CASSLSGTAIYEQYF
length: 15
J: TRBJ2-7
D: TRBD1
V: TRBV7-9
size: -

DNA: TGTGCCAGCAGAGTAACCGGGCTCGGGGTAGGCTACACCTTC
CDR3: CASRVTGLGVGYTF
length: 14
J: TRBJ1-2
D: -
V: TRBV27
size: once

DNA: TGTGCCAGCAGCCAAGTTGGGACTCTACAATTTCAAGAGACCCAGTACTTC
CDR3: CASSQVGTLQFQETQYF
length: 17
J: TRBJ2-5
D: -
V: TRBV14
size: -

DNA: TGCGCCAGCAGCCAAGATATATCACCGTCGAGTGAGCAGTTCTTC
CDR3: CASSQDISPSSEQFF
length: 15
J: TRBJ2-1
D: -
V: TRBV4-3
size: -

DNA: TGTGCCCGTCGGGCGGGACGGTGGGAGCAGTACTTC
CDR3: CARRAGRWEQYF
length: 12
J: TRBJ2-7
D: -
V: TRBV27
size: -

DNA: TGTGCCAGCACCAAAGCGGGAACTAATGAGCAGTTCTTC
CDR3: CASTKAGTNEQFF
length: 13
J: TRBJ2-1
D: TRBD2
V: TRBV6-5
size: -

DNA: TGTGCTAGCAGCCGAGGACTAGTGGGAAAAAACATTCAGTACTTC
CDR3: CASSRGLVGKNIQYF
length: 15
J: TRBJ2-4
D: TRBD2
V: TRBV7-7
size: -

DNA: TGTGCCAGCAGCTTAGGTGCCCCCAGCTCTGGAAACACCATATATTTT
CDR3: CASSLGAPSSGNTIYF
length: 16
J: TRBJ1-3
D: -
V: TRBV7-8
size: -

DNA: TGTGCCAGCAGTGTACAGGGTTTGAACACTGAAGCTTTCTTT
CDR3: CASSVQGLNTEAFF
length: 14
J: TRBJ1-1
D: -
V: TRBV28
size: -

DNA: TGTGCCATTTCGCCATCGGGGGGCTACGAGCAGTACTTC
CDR3: CAISPSGGYEQYF
length: 13
J: TRBJ2-7
D: TRBD2
V: TRBV19
size: -

DNA: TGTGCCAGCAGCGCGGTCCCGGGACAGGGACTCGGTGAGCAGTTCTTC
CDR3: CASSAVPGQGLGEQFF
length: 16
J: TRBJ2-1
D: TRBD1
V: TRBV9
size: -

DNA: TGTGCCAGCAGTTTACTAGCGGGCGGGGGCAAAAACATTCAGTACTTC
CDR3: CASSLLAGGGKNIQYF
length: 16
J: TRBJ2-4
D: TRBD2
V: TRBV6-5
size: -

DNA: TGTGCCAGCAGTTTATACATTAATACACGCGGCTATGGCTACACCTTC
CDR3: CASSLYINTRGYGYTF
length: 16
J: TRBJ1-2
D: -
V: TRBV27
size: -

DNA: TGCGCCAGCAGCTTCGGTGGGAGGGGGCAAGAGACCCAGTACTTC
CDR3: CASSFGGRGQETQYF
length: 15
J: TRBJ2-5
D: -
V: TRBV5-1
size: -

DNA: TGTGCCAGCAGTGAAGAGAAGGGGATGGGGCAGCCCCAGCATTTT
CDR3: CASSEEKGMGQPQHF
length: 15
J: TRBJ1-5
D: -
V: TRBV2
size: -

DNA: TGTGCCAGCCTCGCCCCCGACGGGTCTTCCGAGCAGTACTTC
CDR3: CASLAPDGSSEQYF
length: 14
J: TRBJ2-7
D: -
V: TRBV18
size: -

DNA: TGCGCCAGCAGCCAAGAGGCCACCCGTGGAAACACCATATATTTT
CDR3: CASSQEATRGNTIYF
length: 15
J: TRBJ1-3
D: -
V: TRBV4-1
size: -

DNA: TGTGCCAGCAGTCGGACAACTCCCACAGATACGCAGTATTTT
CDR3: CASSRTTPTDTQYF
length: 14
J: TRBJ2-3
D: -
V: TRBV2
size: -

DNA: TGTGCCACCAGCAGGAAGGAGGGAGCGCTGCTTAGCACAGATACGCAGTATTTT
CDR3: CATSRKEGALLSTDTQYF
length: 18
J: TRBJ2-3
D: -
V: TRBV15
size: -

DNA: TGCAGCGTTCGGGGGGGAGTAGGCCAAGAGACCCAGTACTTC
CDR3: CSVRGGVGQETQYF
length: 14
J: TRBJ2-5
D: TRBD2
V: TRBV29-1
size: -

DNA: TGTGCCAGCAGCTTGGGCGACGTCGGGGGGGTCTCTGAGCAGTTCTTC
CDR3: CASSLGDVGGVSEQFF
length: 16
J: TRBJ2-1
D: TRBD2
V: TRBV5-6
size: -

DNA: TGTGCCACCCCCGGGCGGGAGGGCTCCTACAATGAGCAGTTCTTC
CDR3: CATPGREGSYNEQFF
length: 15
J: TRBJ2-1
D: TRBD2
V: TRBV7-9
size: -

DNA: TGTGCCAGCAGTGCACACAGGGATTGGGGCAATCAGCCCCAGCATTTT
CDR3: CASSAHRDWGNQPQHF
length: 16
J: TRBJ1-5
D: -
V: TRBV27
size: -

DNA: TGTGCCAGCAGCAACGCGAACTCTAGACTAGCGGCTAGCACAGATACGCAGTATTTT
CDR3: CASSNANSRLAASTDTQYF
length: 19
J: TRBJ2-3
D: TRBD2
V: TRBV5-4
size: -

DNA: TGTGCCAGCGCCCAGGGTGTGCATGGCTACACCTTC
CDR3: CASAQGVHGYTF
length: 12
J: TRBJ1-2
D: -
V: TRBV28
size: few

DNA: TGTGCCAGCAGCCGGGGGGGGACACGCTCCTACAATGAGCAGTTCTTC
CDR3: CASSRGGTRSYNEQFF
length: 16
J: TRBJ2-1
D: TRBD2
V: TRBV28
size: -

DNA: TGTGCCAGCAGTGGGTCGTTAGGGGGCTACGAGCAGTACTTC
CDR3: CASSGSLGGYEQYF
length: 14
J: TRBJ2-7
D: -
V: TRBV6-5
size: -

DNA: TGTGCCAGCAGTCCCGAGACAGGGCTTGGCTACACCTTC
CDR3: CASSPETGLGYTF
length: 13
J: TRBJ1-2
D: TRBD1
V: TRBV6-5
size: -

DNA: TGTGCCATCAGTGACCCCCCGGGGGACAATCAGCCCCAGCATTTT
CDR3: CAISDPPGDNQPQHF
length: 15
J: TRBJ1-5
D: -
V: TRBV10-3
size: few